The rows below give T cell receptor beta chains drawn from one sample of a study of blood T cell repertoires in COVID-19. The data were produced by immunoSEQ multiplex PCR, yet TCRdb's version contains in-frame clones alone and is incomplete. The sample includes approximately 120,000 clones, 81% of them seen just once. The sample comprised peripheral blood. The origin of the receptors is a man aged 25-45 years with COVID-19, enrolled during active disease. The CDR3 runs from the conserved cysteine through the conserved F or W. The D gene is left open where the match is weak. Rows give clone size only sometimes, using once, few, many, or a class for an expanded clone.

v_call,clone_size,j_call,d_call,cdr3_aa,cdr3_nt
TRBV18,few,TRBJ1-5,-,CASSRSGINQPQHF,TGTGCCAGCTCACGGTCAGGGATCAATCAGCCCCAGCATTTT
TRBV11-3,few,TRBJ2-3,-,CASSARLLKSTDTQYF,TGTGCCAGCAGCGCGCGCCTACTGAAAAGCACAGATACGCAGTATTTT
TRBV4-1,-,TRBJ2-1,TRBD2,CASSKGLAGISSYNEQFF,TGCGCCAGCAGCAAGGGACTAGCGGGGATTAGCTCCTACAATGAGCAGTTCTTC
TRBV28,-,TRBJ1-1,TRBD1,CAVGGSEAFF,TGTGCGGTAGGGGGCAGTGAAGCTTTCTTT
TRBV5-5,-,TRBJ1-1,-,CASSLSVMNTEAFF,TGTGCCAGCAGCTTGTCGGTCATGAACACTGAAGCTTTCTTT
TRBV10-2,-,TRBJ2-7,TRBD2,CASSESAGGPYEQYF,TGCGCCAGCAGTGAAAGTGCGGGAGGGCCCTACGAGCAGTACTTC
TRBV6-6,-,TRBJ2-2,TRBD2,CASRISGGAFTGELFF,TGTGCCAGCAGAATTAGCGGGGGGGCGTTTACCGGGGAGCTGTTTTTT
TRBV7-8,-,TRBJ1-3,-,CASSLVGRALGNTIYF,TGTGCCAGCAGCTTAGTTGGCAGGGCTCTAGGGAACACCATATATTTT
TRBV30,-,TRBJ1-2,TRBD1,CAWTPGGDNYGYTF,TGTGCCTGGACCCCAGGGGGCGATAACTATGGCTACACCTTC
TRBV12-3/TRBV12-4,-,TRBJ1-3,TRBD1,CASSPTGLNTIYF,TGTGCCAGCAGCCCGACAGGGTTGAACACCATATATTTT
TRBV11-1,-,TRBJ1-1,-,CASSLVEADTEAFF,TGTGCCAGCAGCTTAGTGGAGGCGGACACTGAAGCTTTCTTT
TRBV30,-,TRBJ2-7,-,CAWSDSSYEQYF,TGTGCCTGGTCGGACAGCTCCTACGAGCAGTACTTC
TRBV24-1,-,TRBJ2-7,TRBD2,CATSDAGDSSYEQYF,TGTGCCACCAGTGATGCGGGGGATTCTTCCTACGAGCAGTACTTC
TRBV5-1,-,TRBJ2-3,TRBD1,CASSLGQGISTDTQYF,TGCGCCAGCAGCCTAGGACAGGGGATTAGCACAGATACGCAGTATTTT
TRBV14,-,TRBJ2-7,TRBD2,CASSLMTSGRTYEQYF,TGTGCCAGCAGCCTTATGACTAGCGGGAGAACCTACGAGCAGTACTTC
TRBV29-1,-,TRBJ1-2,-,CSVEVRSRGYGYTF,TGCAGCGTTGAAGTGCGGTCTCGTGGCTATGGCTACACCTTC
TRBV15,-,TRBJ2-3,-,CATSRVRQLFTDTQYF,TGTGCCACCAGCAGAGTAAGACAGCTTTTCACAGATACGCAGTATTTT
TRBV6-5,-,TRBJ1-4,-,CASSQNAEEKLFF,TGTGCCAGCAGCCAAAACGCGGAGGAAAAACTGTTTTTT
TRBV9,-,TRBJ2-5,-,CASSRNLQETQYF,TGTGCCAGCAGCCGCAACTTACAAGAGACCCAGTACTTC
TRBV13,-,TRBJ2-2,TRBD2,CASSTDTSGRAGDGELFF,TGTGCCAGCAGCACCGACACTAGCGGGAGGGCCGGAGACGGGGAGCTGTTTTTT
TRBV6-2/TRBV6-3,-,TRBJ1-1,-,CASSTQGFTEAFF,TGTGCCAGCAGCACACAGGGTTTCACTGAAGCTTTCTTT
TRBV27,once,TRBJ2-7,TRBD2,CASSSGTSGKPYEQYF,TGTGCCAGCAGTTCCGGGACTAGCGGGAAGCCTTACGAGCAGTACTTC